This TCR beta chain was found in a study of T cell changes during pregnancy in multiple sclerosis. Profiled with immunoSEQ multiplex PCR; TCRdb holds only in-frame clones, not every one. The data contain roughly 110,000 clones, under 95% of them singletons. This CDR3 spans 14 amino acids. Trimming stripped 0 bases from V and 7 bases from J, with 11 bases between. The germline gives CDR1 SGHRS, CDR2 YFSETQ. The clonotype originates from a female donor with multiple sclerosis, enrolled in a pregnancy study. The rearrangement links TRBV5-1 to TRBJ2-1; weak D call: TRBD2 (5 bases). The sequencing here drew on peripheral blood, taken after pregnancy. The CDR3 nucleotides are TGCGCCAGCAGCTTGGCACTAGTCTCTAATGAGCAGTTCTTC. Protein product: CASSLALVSNEQFF.